This section outlines one T cell receptor (beta chain) sequence together with its context. This clonotype came up once. The target of this receptor is not known. Per-nucleotide qualities are absent, and no much larger clonotype sits a single base away. One read offers little support. Cut back by 1 base and 4 bases, the V and J ends lie 10 bases apart. As encoded in the germline V gene (reference sequence), CDR1 is SEHNR while CDR2 is FQNEAQ. The CDR3 sequence holds 14 residues, the cysteine and phenylalanine included. Only the CDR3 DNA is retained, 42 bases long and in frame from the first base. The data were obtained in a study of CD8 T cells in Susac syndrome (dated by TCRdb to between 2018 and 2021). About the full investigation: Whether CD8+ T cell activation and differentiation in Susac syndrome was antigen driven was tested using repertoire sequencing. Clonality of the CD8+ T cell repertoire was compared between around eleven healthy donors, approximately 14 Susac syndrome patients and roughly 16 multiple sclerosis patients. The paper's findings and limits, for the study overall: The TCR sequencing and HLA analysis was acknowledged to have included a relatively small number of individuals.

Peripheral blood CD8+ and CD4+ T cells from healthy donors, Susac syndrome patients and multiple sclerosis patients were profiled using high-throughput TCR beta sequencing. The multiple sclerosis controls were treatment-naive patients whose relapsing-remitting disease, either stable or active, fulfilled the revised McDonald criteria. CD8+ TEMRA cells were enriched by FACS, while bulk CD8+ and CD4+ T cells were purified by magnetic negative isolation. Blood was collected in EDTA tubes and processed within 24 hours, with PBMCs isolated through density gradient centrifugation. PBMCs intended for TCR sequencing were cryopreserved in liquid nitrogen and were subsequently thawed in a 37 degrees C water bath. The sorted or isolated CD4+, CD8+ and CD8+ TEMRA cells reached a purity of at least 90%. RNA was extracted using the RNeasy kit, and roughly 0.5 to 1 ug of the RNA was reverse transcribed with random hexamers. The immunoSEQ multiplex PCR assay, covering 54 Vbeta and 13 Jbeta segments, was used to amplify TCR beta CDR3 regions. To correct PCR amplification bias, a synthetic template baseline was used for both primer optimization and computational correction. As for the original processing: Reads were annotated to V, D and J genes per IMGT and analyzed with immunoSEQ Analyzer, keeping only productive sequences. Clonality was computed as one minus Shannon entropy normalized by log2 of the number of productive unique sequences. For each patient and control, public and private clones were evaluated within the 100 most prevalent clones. A clone was defined as Susac-specific if it was absent from the healthy and MS cohorts, from about 1,100 published viral clones and from other ImmuneACCESS disease sequences. The raw public data were reprocessed by TCRdb itself: fastp quality trimming at Q25, MiXCR clonotype calling, in-frame beta chains only. Rows with one shared CDR3 protein collapse into an entry with the most common genes and DNA. Clone size and V and J calls follow TCRdb, not the original study. This sample lists tens of thousands of distinct CDR3 sequences; approximately 93% were detected once. The ten top clones hold roughly 0.5% of the sample.

The sequence derives from a human donor with multiple sclerosis. This chain joins TRBV7-9 to TRBJ1-2; the D region possibly corresponds to TRBD1 (5 bases align). Sequencing was carried out using CD8+ T cells from PBMCs. The CDR3 here reads CASSLGGESYGYTF. Here is the DNA: TGTGCCAGCAGCTTAGGGGGGGAAAGCTATGGCTACACCTTC.